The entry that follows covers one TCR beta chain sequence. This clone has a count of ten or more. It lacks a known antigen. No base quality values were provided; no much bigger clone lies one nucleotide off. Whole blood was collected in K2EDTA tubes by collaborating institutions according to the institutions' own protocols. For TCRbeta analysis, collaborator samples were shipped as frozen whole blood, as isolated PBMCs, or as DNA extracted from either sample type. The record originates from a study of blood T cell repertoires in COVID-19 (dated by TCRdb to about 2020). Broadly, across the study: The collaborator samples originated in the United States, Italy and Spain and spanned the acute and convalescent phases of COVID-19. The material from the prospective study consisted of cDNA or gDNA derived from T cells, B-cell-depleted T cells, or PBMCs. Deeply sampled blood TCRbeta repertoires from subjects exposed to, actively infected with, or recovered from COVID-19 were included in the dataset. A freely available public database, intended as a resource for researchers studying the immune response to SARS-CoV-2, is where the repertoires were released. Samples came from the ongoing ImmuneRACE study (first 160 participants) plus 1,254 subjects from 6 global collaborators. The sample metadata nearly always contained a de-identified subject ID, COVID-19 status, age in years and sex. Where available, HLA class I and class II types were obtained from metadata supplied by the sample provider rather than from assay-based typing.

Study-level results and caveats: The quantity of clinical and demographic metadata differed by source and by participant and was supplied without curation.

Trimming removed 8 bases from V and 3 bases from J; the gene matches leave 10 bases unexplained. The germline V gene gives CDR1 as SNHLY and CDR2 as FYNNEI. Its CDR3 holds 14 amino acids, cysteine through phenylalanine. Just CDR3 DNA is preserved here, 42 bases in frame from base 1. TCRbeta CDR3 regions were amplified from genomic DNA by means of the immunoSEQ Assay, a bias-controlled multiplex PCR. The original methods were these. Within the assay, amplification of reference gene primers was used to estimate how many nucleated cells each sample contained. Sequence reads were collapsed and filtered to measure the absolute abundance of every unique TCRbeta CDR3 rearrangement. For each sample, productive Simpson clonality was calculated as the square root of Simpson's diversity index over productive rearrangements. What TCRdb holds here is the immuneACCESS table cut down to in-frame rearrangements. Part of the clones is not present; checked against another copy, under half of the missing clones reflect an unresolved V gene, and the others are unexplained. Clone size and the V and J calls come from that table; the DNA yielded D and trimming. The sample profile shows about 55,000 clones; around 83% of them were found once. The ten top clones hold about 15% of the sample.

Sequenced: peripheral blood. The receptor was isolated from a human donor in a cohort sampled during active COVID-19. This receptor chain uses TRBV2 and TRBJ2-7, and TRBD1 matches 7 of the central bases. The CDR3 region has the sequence CASFGNRGGYEQYF. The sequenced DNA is TGTGCCAGCTTTGGGAACAGGGGTGGCTACGAGCAGTACTTC.